Below are 28 T cell receptor beta chains sequenced from a single sample in a study of OX40 agonist ivuxolimab in advanced cancers. The protocol used for the library was the immunoSEQ multiplex PCR assay. The clones in this table, taken by TCRdb from immuneACCESS, are in-frame only. Not every clone is retained; where verified, under half of the shortfall comes from an unresolved V gene, and the cause of the rest is unknown. Counted in this sample were about 58,000 clones; 80% to 90% of them appeared once. The ten largest clones take up roughly an eighth of the sample. The sample in question was CD4+ or CD8+ T cells sorted from blood, obtained in a trial of the OX40 agonist ivuxolimab. These TCRs come from an adult with an advanced solid tumor such as melanoma, head and neck, liver or kidney cancer.

This chain joins TRBV28 and TRBJ1-4, with TRBD1 matching over 8 bases. With 5 bases clipped from V and 5 bases from J, the junction kept 13 bases outside the gene matches. The CDR3 extends over 17 amino acids. From germline, CDR1 is MDHEN and CDR2 SYDVKM. The CDR3 DNA follows: TGTGCCAGCAGTCCGAGACAGGGGCGGACATCCAATGAAAAACTGTTTTTT. Protein sequence: CASSPRQGRTSNEKLFF.

The J gene is TRBJ1-4, the V gene TRBV9; 7 nucleotides align to TRBD1. The V and J ends lost 0 bases and 8 bases, in that order; junction bases with no gene match: 7. The CDR3 covers 15 residues. The germline CDR1 and CDR2 sequences are SGDLS and YYNGEE. The CDR3 DNA reads as TGTGCCAGCAGCGTAGATGACAGGGATATGGAAAAACTGTTTTTT. It specifies CASSVDDRDMEKLFF.

This chain uses TRBV9 with TRBJ2-3; TRBD2 is a possible D gene (5 bases). The germline V and J ends were trimmed by 4 bases and 0 bases, with 18 bases remaining between them. CDR3 length: 17 residues. Per the germline V gene, CDR1 is SGDLS and CDR2 is YYNGEE. This chain's CDR3 is CASSPTSSGVSTDTQYF. The CDR3 DNA sequence: TGTGCCAGCAGCCCTACATCGAGCGGAGTTAGCACAGATACGCAGTATTTT.

This clone was seen a single time. The chain uses TRBV11-2 and TRBJ2-5, with 8 bases fitting TRBD2. With V trimmed by 0 bases and J by 4 bases, 13 bases remained unmatched. CDR1 SGHAT and CDR2 FQNNGV come from the germline V gene. The CDR3 contains 18 residues. The CDR3, as DNA: TGTGCCAGCAGCTTAGATCTTATGGGACTAGATGGAGCAGAGACCCAGTACTTC. This gives the protein CASSLDLMGLDGAETQYF.

The gene calls are TRBV6-6 and TRBJ2-3; D ambiguous. Germline assignment: CDR1 MNHNY and CDR2 SVGAGI (reference sequence). V was trimmed by 0 bases and J by 6 bases, leaving 7 bases between them. This CDR3 region has 13 residues. CDR3 sequence (DNA): TGTGCCAGCAGTTACTCCGGACGCGATACGCAGTATTTT. It specifies CASSYSGRDTQYF.

Points on this clone: Other DNA sequences in the same sample also yield this CDR3. CDR3 residues: CASSLSVTGVPYGYTF. CDR3 coding DNA: TGTGCCAGCAGTTTAAGTGTGACAGGGGTGCCCTATGGCTACACCTTC. The chain joins TRBV27 to TRBJ1-2, with 8 bases that match TRBD1. The ends lost 2 bases at V and 4 bases at J; junction bases unmatched: 9. Germline V gene sequence: CDR1 MNHEY, CDR2 SMNVEV (reference sequence). The CDR3 consists of 16 residues.

The V gene is TRBV7-9, the J gene TRBJ2-7; D is uncertain. The CDR3 loop spans 14 amino acids. Germline V gives CDR1 SEHNR, CDR2 FQNEAQ (reference sequence). Trimming stripped 2 bases from V and 2 bases from J, with 10 bases between. CDR3 sequence (DNA): TGTGCCAGCAGCTTAAGTACAGCTACCTACGAGCAGTACGTC. Its translation: CASSLSTATYEQYV.

The chain is built from TRBV11-2 and TRBJ2-5, with TRBD2 identical over 9 bases. CDR1 is SGHAT, CDR2 FQNNGV, per germline. V lost 1 base, J lost 3 bases, and 3 bases stayed unmatched. The CDR3 length is 15 residues. CDR3 amino acids: CASSLVAGGKETQYF. CDR3 nucleotide sequence: TGTGCCAGCAGCTTAGTGGCGGGAGGGAAAGAGACCCAGTACTTC.

This clone came up a few times. The rearrangement uses TRBV28 and TRBJ1-2; tentatively, D is TRBD1 (5 bases). CDR1 is MDHEN, CDR2 SYDVKM, per germline. Trimming took 2 bases from V and 7 from J, leaving 14 bases between them. The CDR3 is made up of 14 amino acids. The CDR3 loop is CASSLPPVRGGYTF. As DNA, the CDR3 is TGTGCCAGCAGTTTACCCCCGGTGAGGGGTGGCTACACCTTC.

This chain uses TRBV29-1 with TRBJ2-1; 8 bases agree with TRBD2. Germline CDR1 SQVTM, CDR2 ANQGSEA. This CDR3 is built from 12 residues. V was pared by 5 bases and J by 7 bases, with 4 bases of the junction left unmatched. CDR3 in DNA: TGCAGCGTTTTGCGGGAGGTAAATGAGCAGTTCTTC. Amino acid sequence: CSVLREVNEQFF.

The chain carries TRBV5-6 and TRBJ1-1; D remains ambiguous. The CDR3 covers 12 residues. The V and J ends lost 0 bases and 5 bases respectively, with 5 bases between them. Germline lookup yields CDR1 SGHDT and CDR2 YYEEEE. The CDR3, as DNA: TGTGCCAGCAGCTTGGAGAAAACTGAAGCTTTCTTT. Translating gives CASSLEKTEAFF. The variable domain in full, completed from reference TRBV5-6 and TRBJ1-1, reads DAGVTQSPTHLIKTRGQQVTLRCSPKSGHDTVSWYQQALGQGPQFIFQYYEEEERQRGNFPDRFSGHQFPNYSSELNVNALLLGDSALYLCASSLEKTEAFFGQGTRLTVV.

The chain links TRBV11-2 to TRBJ2-3; 11 bases are a match to TRBD1. The CDR3 has 16 amino acids. Germline-derived CDR1 and CDR2 are SGHAT and FQNNGV. Unmatched junction bases numbered 7, after V lost 5 bases and J lost 3 bases. CDR3 bases: TGTGCCAGCAGCGCCCGGACAGGGGGCGCGACAGATACGCAGTATTTT. It is translated as CASSARTGGATDTQYF.

The chain combines TRBV4-2 with TRBJ2-2; 7 positions match TRBD2. The germline V gene encodes CDR1 LGHNA and CDR2 YNFKEQ. Unmatched junction bases numbered 15, after V lost 8 bases and J lost 6 bases. This CDR3 has 16 residues. The CDR3 protein is CASGGGVGPSPGELFF. The CDR3 DNA reads TGTGCCAGCGGGGGGGGAGTGGGTCCTAGCCCCGGGGAGCTGTTTTTT.

The chain has TRBV15 and TRBJ1-1; 9 bases map to TRBD1. The CDR3 consists of 13 residues. CDR1 is LNHNV, CDR2 YYDKDF, per germline (reference sequence). The trim removed 8 bases at V and 4 bases at J, leaving 5 bases unmatched. The chain's CDR3 is CATGGQGVTEAFF. CDR3 bases: TGTGCCACCGGGGGACAGGGAGTCACTGAAGCTTTCTTT.

The chain employs TRBV7-3 and TRBJ2-6, with unresolved D. The V and J ends lost 5 bases and 2 bases respectively, with 4 bases between them. The CDR3 loop spans 13 amino acids. The germline V gene has CDR1 SGHTA and CDR2 FQGTGA. The CDR3 protein is CASSPTGANVLTF. The CDR3 DNA is TGTGCCAGCAGCCCCACTGGGGCCAACGTCCTGACTTTC.

The gene calls are TRBV29-1 and TRBJ2-2; D is unclear. CDR3 length equals 14 residues. V lost 6 bases and J lost 1, with 12 bases in between. Germline values: CDR1 SQVTM, CDR2 ANQGSEA. This CDR3 reads CSVVWAENTGELFF. The CDR3 DNA reads TGCAGCGTGGTTTGGGCAGAGAACACCGGGGAGCTGTTTTTT.

The V call is TRBV11-2, the J call TRBJ2-7; TRBD2 aligns across 7 bases. The V gene end was trimmed by 5 bases and the J gene end by 0 bases; junction bases not matched to a gene: 10. Germline CDR1 and CDR2: SGHAT and FQNNGV. This CDR3 region has 16 residues. The CDR3 loop reads CASSLGSSGLSYEQYV. CDR3 bases: TGTGCCAGCAGCCTCGGATCTAGCGGCCTCTCCTACGAGCAGTACGTC.

The CDR3 DNA reads as TGTGCCAGCGGGGGGGCACTCGGGGCCCAGTACTTC. Its protein is CASGGALGAQYF. The chain carries TRBV9 and TRBJ2-5; D is possibly TRBD2 (7 bases). Trimming removed 7 bases at V and 9 bases at J, with 16 bases between. The CDR3 sequence is 12 residues long. Looked up from germline, CDR1 is SGDLS and CDR2 is YYNGEE. Combining the CDR3 with reference TRBV9 and TRBJ2-5 gives the whole variable domain DSGVTQTPKHLITATGQRVTLRCSPRSGDLSVYWYQQSLDQGLQFLIQYYNGEERAKGNILERFSAQQFPDLHSELNLSSLELGDSALYFCASGGALGAQYFGPGTRLLVL.

The V call is TRBV7-3, the J call TRBJ1-2, with 7 bases identical to TRBD1. CDR1 and CDR2 (germline): SGHTA, FQGTGA. The CDR3 has 13 amino acids. V was pared by 4 bases and J by 6 bases, with 5 bases of the junction left unmatched. The CDR3 loop is CASSSDREHGYTF. CDR3 sequence (DNA): TGTGCCAGCAGCTCAGACAGGGAACATGGCTACACCTTC.

The genes are TRBV18 and TRBJ1-4, with 9 bases aligning to TRBD1. This CDR3 is 17 amino acids long. V shed 4 bases, J shed 0 bases, and the junction held 6 bases outside the gene matches. CDR1 and CDR2 (germline): KGHSH, LQKENI. The CDR3 loop is CASSQWTGVSTNEKLFF. The CDR3 DNA reads as TGTGCCAGCTCACAGTGGACAGGGGTCTCAACTAATGAAAAACTGTTTTTT.

The V gene is TRBV11-2, the J gene TRBJ2-2, with 7 positions matching TRBD1. The junction had 9 bases not matched to a gene; V was cut back by 7 bases and J by 4 bases. The CDR3 extends over 15 amino acids. The V gene's germline CDR1 is SGHAT and CDR2 FQNNGV. CDR3: CASTILAGGTGELFF. In nucleotides, the CDR3 is TGTGCCAGCACCATCCTAGCAGGGGGCACCGGGGAGCTGTTTTTT.

The chain recombines TRBV27 with TRBJ2-2; D is unresolved. Germline CDR1 MNHEY, CDR2 SMNVEV (reference sequence). The V gene lost 10 bases and the J gene lost 1 base, with 10 bases spanning the gap. This CDR3 is 13 amino acids long. The chain's CDR3 is CAIQDGNTGELFF. CDR3 nucleotide sequence: TGTGCCATCCAGGACGGGAACACCGGGGAGCTGTTTTTT.

This sequence joins TRBV11-2 and TRBJ2-1; TRBD2 agrees at 13 bases. Trimming cost V 5 bases and J 8 bases; bases outside gene matches: 6. The germline CDR1 and CDR2 sequences are SGHAT and FQNNGV. This CDR3 has 15 residues. CDR3 sequence: CASSPPGLAGDEQFF. For the CDR3, the DNA is TGTGCCAGCAGCCCGCCAGGACTAGCGGGAGATGAGCAGTTCTTC.

The V call is TRBV19, the J call TRBJ2-3; maybe TRBD2 (6 bases). CDR1 is LNHDA and CDR2 is SQIVND in the germline V gene (reference sequence). The V gene lost 7 bases and the J gene lost 4 bases, with 12 bases spanning the gap. The CDR3 spans 13 residues. In nucleotides, the CDR3 is TGTGCCAGTATGACTAGTCATGCAGATACGCAGTATTTT. Amino acids: CASMTSHADTQYF.

This chain connects TRBV19 to TRBJ1-1; no firm D call. Trimming removed 0 bases at V and 6 bases at J, with 14 bases between. The CDR3 extends over 15 amino acids. Germline lookup yields CDR1 LNHDA and CDR2 SQIVND (reference sequence). Here the CDR3 reads CASSIDLWGNAEAFF. CDR3 DNA: TGTGCCAGTAGTATAGATCTATGGGGTAACGCTGAAGCTTTCTTT.

This chain uses TRBV5-1 with TRBJ2-3; D might be TRBD2 (6 bases). From germline, CDR1 is SGHRS and CDR2 YFSETQ. The CDR3 spans 15 residues. V was trimmed by 4 bases and J by 1 base, leaving 13 bases between them. The CDR3 sequence is CASSRPPGGTDTQYF. CDR3 coding DNA: TGCGCCAGCAGCCGCCCGCCGGGGGGCACAGATACGCAGTATTTT.

The rearrangement joins TRBV27 to TRBJ2-1; 9 positions agree with TRBD1. Germline CDR1 is MNHEY and CDR2 is SMNVEV (reference sequence). The CDR3 has 15 amino acids. V shed 5 bases, J shed 6 bases, and the junction held 8 bases outside the gene matches. CDR3 loop: CASSLNRGLANEQFF. CDR3 sequence (DNA): TGTGCCAGCAGTCTAAACAGGGGGCTTGCCAATGAGCAGTTCTTC.

The chain has TRBV5-6 and TRBJ2-5; D gene ambiguous. Trimming stripped 3 bases from V and 5 bases from J, with 11 bases between. Germline V gene data show CDR1 as SGHDT and CDR2 as YYEEEE. The CDR3 is 13 residues long. Here the CDR3 reads CASSSVLGETQYF. CDR3 nucleotide sequence: TGTGCCAGCAGCTCCGTCCTTGGGGAGACCCAGTACTTC.